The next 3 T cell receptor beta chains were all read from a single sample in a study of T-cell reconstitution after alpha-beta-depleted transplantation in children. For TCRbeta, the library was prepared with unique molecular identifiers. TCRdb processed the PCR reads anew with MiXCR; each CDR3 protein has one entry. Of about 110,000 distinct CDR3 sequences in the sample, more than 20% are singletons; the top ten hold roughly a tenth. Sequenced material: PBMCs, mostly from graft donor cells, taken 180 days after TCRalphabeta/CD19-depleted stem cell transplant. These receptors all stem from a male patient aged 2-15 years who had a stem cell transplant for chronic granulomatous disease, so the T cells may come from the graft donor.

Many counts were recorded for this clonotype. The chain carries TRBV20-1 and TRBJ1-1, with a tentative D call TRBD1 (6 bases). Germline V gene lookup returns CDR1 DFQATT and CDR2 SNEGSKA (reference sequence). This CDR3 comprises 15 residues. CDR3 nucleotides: TGCAGCAGCCTTCTTTACAGGGAAAAAAACACTGAAGCTTTCTTT. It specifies CSSLLYREKNTEAFF.

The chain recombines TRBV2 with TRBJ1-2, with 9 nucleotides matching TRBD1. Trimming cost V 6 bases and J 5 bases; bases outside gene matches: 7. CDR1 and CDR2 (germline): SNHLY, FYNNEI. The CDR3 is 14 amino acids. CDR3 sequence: CASRASGTGYGYTF. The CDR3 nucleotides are TGTGCCAGCAGGGCCTCCGGGACAGGGTATGGCTACACCTTC.

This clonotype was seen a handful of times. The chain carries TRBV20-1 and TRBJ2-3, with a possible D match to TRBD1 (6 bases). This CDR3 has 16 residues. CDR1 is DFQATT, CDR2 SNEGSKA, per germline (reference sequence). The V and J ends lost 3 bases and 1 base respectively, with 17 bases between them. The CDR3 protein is CSARSPTGLGTDTQYF. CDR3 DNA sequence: TGCAGTGCTAGGTCGCCTACAGGGTTGGGCACAGATACGCAGTATTTT.